This TCR beta chain was found in a study of cytomegalovirus exposure and HLA in healthy donors. Study conclusions and caveats: In a later analysis, a missense DCLRE1C variant was linked to TCR beta V- and J-gene trimming. It was about 150 TCR beta chains that were listed as cytomegalovirus-associated. Accurate prediction of most subjects' HLA-A and HLA-B alleles from TCR beta sequences was reported.

Primers included in the PCR were 60 Vbeta and 13 Jbeta primers. Using immunoSEQ multiplex PCR, the repertoire was profiled, and TCRdb retains in-frame clones only, with some absent. Of roughly 90,000 clones listed, around 84% were seen once; the top ten hold 4.6%. Trimming pared 0 bases from V and 0 bases from J, leaving 7 bases between. CDR1 is SGHKS and CDR2 is YYEKEE in the germline V gene (reference sequence). The CDR3 is 15 amino acids. Regarding this clone: Its antigen remains unidentified.

Sample: PBMCs. This receptor was obtained from a woman in her thirties or forties in good health and CMV-seropositive. The chain joins TRBV5-5 to TRBJ2-4, with D tentatively TRBD1 (5 bases). The CDR3 DNA reads as TGTGCCAGCAGCTTGGATGGGGCAGCCAAAAACATTCAGTACTTC. It codes for CASSLDGAAKNIQYF. Filled out from reference TRBV5-5 and TRBJ2-4, the complete variable domain reads DAGVTQSPTHLIKTRGQQVTLRCSPISGHKSVSWYQQVLGQGPQFIFQYYEKEERGRGNFPDRFSARQFPNYSSELNVNALLLGDSALYLCASSLDGAAKNIQYFGAGTRLSVL.